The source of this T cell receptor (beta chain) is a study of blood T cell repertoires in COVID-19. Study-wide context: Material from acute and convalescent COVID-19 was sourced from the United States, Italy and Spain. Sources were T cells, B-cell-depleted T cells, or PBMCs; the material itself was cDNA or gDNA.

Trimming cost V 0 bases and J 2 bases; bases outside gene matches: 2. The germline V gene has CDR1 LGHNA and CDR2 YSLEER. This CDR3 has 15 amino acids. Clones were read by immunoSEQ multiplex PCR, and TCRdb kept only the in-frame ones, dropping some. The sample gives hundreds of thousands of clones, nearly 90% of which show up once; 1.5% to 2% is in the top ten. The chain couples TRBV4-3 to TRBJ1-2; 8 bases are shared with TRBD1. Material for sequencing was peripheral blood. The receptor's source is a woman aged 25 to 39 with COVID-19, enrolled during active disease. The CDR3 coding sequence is TGCGCCAGCAGCCAAGAGGGACAGGCGAACTATGGCTACACCTTC. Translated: CASSQEGQANYGYTF.